This paragraph reports one TCR beta chain. No antigen is known for it. Stability of Graves' hyperthyroidism was defined as absent ophthalmopathy progression within 18 months. Clinical symptoms, serum thyroxine and TRAb, thyroid ultrasound and orbital computed tomography together formed the diagnostic basis. V lost 7 bases and J 4 bases, leaving 12 bases between the germline ends. From germline, CDR1 is KGHDR and CDR2 SFDVKD. This CDR3 spans 13 amino acids. This sample is part of a study of T cells in Graves' hyperthyroidism and ophthalmopathy. From RNA transcripts, TCR beta CDR3 regions were amplified. Primed by the HTBI set, a first-round RT-PCR was run on the TCR CDR3. One entry per CDR3 protein, called by TCRdb with MiXCR from the multiplex PCR reads. The sample has 500,000 to 600,000 distinct CDR3 sequences; approximately 15% are singletons. Overall study findings and caveats: Blood also carried most thyroid clonotypes expanded above 0.001.

The TCR was taken from a woman aged 18-29 years with Graves' hyperthyroidism. Input material: blood. The chain links TRBV24-1 to TRBJ1-1; D call uncertain. CDR3 in amino acids: CATRRPGSTEAFF. CDR3 nucleotide sequence: TGTGCCACCAGGAGACCGGGGAGCACTGAAGCTTTCTTT.